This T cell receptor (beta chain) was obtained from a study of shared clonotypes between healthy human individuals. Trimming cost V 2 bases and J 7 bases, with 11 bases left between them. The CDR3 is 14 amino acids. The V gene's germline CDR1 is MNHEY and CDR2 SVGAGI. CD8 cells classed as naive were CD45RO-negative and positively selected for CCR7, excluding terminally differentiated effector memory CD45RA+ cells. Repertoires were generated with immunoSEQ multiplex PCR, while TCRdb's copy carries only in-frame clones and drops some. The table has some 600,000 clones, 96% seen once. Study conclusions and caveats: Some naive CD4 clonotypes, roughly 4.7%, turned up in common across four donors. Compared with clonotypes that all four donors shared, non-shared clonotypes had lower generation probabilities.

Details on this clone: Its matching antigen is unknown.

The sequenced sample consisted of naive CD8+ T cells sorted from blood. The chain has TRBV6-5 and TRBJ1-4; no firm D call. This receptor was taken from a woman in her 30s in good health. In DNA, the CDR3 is TGTGCCAGCAGTTACGGGTCAGGTGGTGAAAAACTGTTTTTT. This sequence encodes CASSYGSGGEKLFF.